These 15 T cell receptor beta chains came from one sample sequenced in a study of cytomegalovirus exposure and HLA in healthy donors. Both 60 Vbeta primers and 13 Jbeta primers went into the PCR. Sequencing used immunoSEQ multiplex PCR; TCRdb keeps in-frame clones, though not all of them. Among about 160,000 clones listed, roughly 80% were seen once. Input material: PBMCs. The receptor source for this set is a middle-aged woman in good health and CMV-seronegative.

The J gene is TRBJ1-1, the V gene TRBV7-9; D is unresolved. Trimming removed 1 base at V and 11 bases at J, with 11 bases between. There are 12 residues in the CDR3. Germline CDR1 and CDR2: SEHNR and FQNEAQ (reference sequence). The CDR3 reads CASSLVEVAAFF. The CDR3 nucleotides read TGTGCCAGCAGCTTAGTTGAGGTCGCGGCTTTCTTT.

The chain carries TRBV4-1 and TRBJ2-7, with D perhaps matching TRBD2 (6 bases). This CDR3 is built from 14 residues. Germline V CDR1 and CDR2: MGHRA, YSYEKL. Trimming cost V 5 bases and J 1 base, with 12 bases left between them. The CDR3 region has the DNA TGCGCCAGCAGCTCCGAGGAGGGATCCTACGAGCAGTACTTC. It encodes CASSSEEGSYEQYF.

J is TRBJ2-7 and V is TRBV7-9; D ambiguous. V was pared by 1 base and J by 6 bases, with 7 bases between. The CDR3 runs to 12 residues. Germline CDR1 is SEHNR and CDR2 is FQNEAQ (reference sequence). CDR3 bases: TGTGCCAGCAGCTTAGAGAGAACCGAGCAGTACTTC. This translates into CASSLERTEQYF.

The chain employs TRBV6-5 and TRBJ1-1; a weak D match, TRBD1 (6 bases). CDR3 size: 14 residues. Germline CDR1 reads MNHEY; CDR2 reads SVGAGI. V was clipped by 6 bases and J by 1 base, with 12 bases between them. The CDR3 DNA reads TGTGCCAGCAGAAGGGGACAAGAGAACACTGAAGCTTTCTTT. Translating gives CASRRGQENTEAFF.

The V gene is TRBV2, the J gene TRBJ1-1, with 9 bases lining up with TRBD1. The trim removed 5 bases at V and 0 bases at J, leaving 7 bases unmatched. CDR3 length: 16 amino acids. Germline CDR1 SNHLY, CDR2 FYNNEI. The CDR3: CASSSGTGSLNTEAFF. Here the CDR3 DNA reads TGTGCCAGCAGTTCCGGGACAGGGTCTTTGAACACTGAAGCTTTCTTT.

This chain joins TRBV28 and TRBJ1-2; 7 nucleotides agree with TRBD1. The CDR3 extends over 13 amino acids. Germline V gene sequence: CDR1 MDHEN, CDR2 SYDVKM. V was clipped by 7 bases and J by 3 bases; unmatched bases: 5. As DNA, the CDR3 is TGTGCCAGCATCTCTGGGACAGACTATGGCTACACCTTC. This translates into CASISGTDYGYTF.

This clone was seen a single time. The chain employs TRBV5-1 and TRBJ2-3; 9 bases match TRBD2. The CDR3 totals 18 residues. Germline CDR1 is SGHRS and CDR2 is YFSETQ. Germline trimming cut 0 bases from V and 0 bases from J; bases unmatched to any gene: 8. CDR3 nucleotides: TGCGCCAGCAGCTTGGGTAGCGGGGGTTCTTCTAGCACAGATACGCAGTATTTT. This translates into CASSLGSGGSSSTDTQYF.

V usage is TRBV6-5 and J usage is TRBJ1-6; D perhaps matches TRBD1 (5 bases). The CDR3 extends over 13 amino acids. Germline CDR1 is MNHEY and CDR2 is SVGAGI. V dropped 0 bases and J dropped 10 bases, with 7 bases sitting between them. CDR3 residues: CASSYSGVSPLHF. In nucleotides, the CDR3 is TGTGCCAGCAGTTACTCAGGGGTCTCACCCCTCCACTTT.

Details on this clone: One end of the junction varies from germline; a read error may be responsible. The chain links TRBV7-9 to TRBJ1-5; tentative D call: TRBD1 (6 bases). There are 15 residues in the CDR3. CDR1 is SEHNR and CDR2 is FQNEAQ in the germline V gene (reference sequence). CDR3 in DNA: TGTTCCAGCAGCCCACCCGGCGGGGGGGGCCAGCCCCAGCATTTT. It codes for CSSSPPGGGGQPQHF.

The chain links TRBV5-8 to TRBJ1-2; 7 bases fit TRBD1. This CDR3 spans 14 amino acids. Germline lookup yields CDR1 SGHTS and CDR2 YDEGEE. The trim removed 4 bases at V and 2 bases at J, leaving 5 bases unmatched. CDR3 sequence: CASSLGGQNYGYTF. CDR3 nucleotides: TGTGCCAGCAGCCTCGGGGGACAGAACTATGGCTACACCTTC.

The chain uses TRBV19 and TRBJ2-5, with D possibly TRBD1 on 5 matching bases. CDR1 and CDR2 (germline): LNHDA, SQIVND (reference sequence). The CDR3 covers 14 residues. Trimming took 3 bases from V and 0 from J, leaving 8 bases between them. This CDR3 reads CASSISGNQETQYF. CDR3 in DNA: TGTGCCAGTAGTATCTCAGGGAACCAAGAGACCCAGTACTTC.

This chain connects TRBV5-6 to TRBJ1-1, with D possibly TRBD1 on 6 matching bases. Germline loops: CDR1 SGHDT, CDR2 YYEEEE. Trimming removed 4 bases at V and 3 bases at J, with 10 bases between. This CDR3 has 13 amino acids. The CDR3 DNA reads TGTGCCAGCAGCATCAGGGGTGACACTGAAGCTTTCTTT. Translated: CASSIRGDTEAFF.

This clone came up once. The chain joins TRBV10-3 to TRBJ1-5; 8 bases are a match to TRBD1. The germline V gene encodes CDR1 ENHRY and CDR2 SYGVKD. With V trimmed by 8 bases and J by 3 bases, 6 bases remained unmatched. The CDR3 has 14 residues. CDR3 amino acids: CAIHDRGDNQPQHF. CDR3 DNA: TGTGCCATCCACGACAGGGGAGACAATCAGCCCCAGCATTTT.

The V call is TRBV4-2, the J call TRBJ1-2, with D perhaps matching TRBD1 (5 bases). Germline CDR1 is LGHNA and CDR2 is YNFKEQ. This CDR3 spans 14 amino acids. V lost 6 bases and J lost 2, with 13 bases in between. Here the CDR3 DNA reads TGTGCCAGCAGGCGCGACACAGGAAACTATGGCTACACCTTC. Amino acid sequence: CASRRDTGNYGYTF.

The chain employs TRBV6-5 and TRBJ2-1; 10 bases line up with TRBD2. The CDR3 is made up of 15 amino acids. Germline CDR1 MNHEY, CDR2 SVGAGI. Trimming removed 6 bases from V and 10 bases from J; junction bases left unmatched: 12. The CDR3 sequence is CASSRSGGAPHEQFF. CDR3 sequence (DNA): TGTGCCAGCAGCCGAAGCGGGGGGGCGCCTCACGAGCAGTTCTTC.